These 10 T cell receptor beta chains originate from one sample sequenced in a study of cytomegalovirus exposure and HLA in healthy donors. Researchers ran the PCR with 60 Vbeta and 13 Jbeta primers. This table comes from immunoSEQ multiplex PCR, and its TCRdb copy is limited to in-frame clones, with some not included. The sample lists 140,000 to 150,000 clones, 60% to 75% occurring once. Sequencing used PBMCs. Source of these receptors: a man aged 25 to 45 in good health and CMV-seronegative.

The chain has TRBV7-3 and TRBJ2-6, with TRBD1 matching 8 bases. After removal of 5 bases from V and 1 base from J, the junction contained 7 bases not matched to a gene. CDR1 is SGHTA, CDR2 FQGTGA, per germline. The CDR3 length is 17 residues. CDR3 DNA: TGTGCCAGCAGCCCGGTGGGACAGGCTTCTGGGGCCAACGTCCTGACTTTC. Protein: CASSPVGQASGANVLTF.

This clone came up once. The V gene is TRBV7-2, the J gene TRBJ1-2, with D perhaps matching TRBD1 (5 bases). The CDR3 is 12 residues long. Germline CDR1 SGHTA, CDR2 FQGNSA. The V and J ends lost 6 bases and 9 bases respectively, with 14 bases between them. Here the CDR3 reads CASSSGTSSYTF. Written as DNA, the CDR3 is TGTGCCAGCAGTTCCGGGACTAGTAGCTACACCTTC.

This sequence joins TRBV5-1 and TRBJ2-7, with 9 bases aligning to TRBD1. Germline trimming cut 3 bases from V and 4 bases from J; bases unmatched to any gene: 5. The CDR3 spans 14 residues. Germline values: CDR1 SGHRS, CDR2 YFSETQ. CDR3 sequence reads: CASSWGQGIYEQYF. In DNA, the CDR3 is TGCGCCAGCAGCTGGGGACAGGGAATATACGAGCAGTACTTC.

In this sample, this clone turned up a few times. The genes are TRBV27 and TRBJ2-3; possible D gene TRBD2, 6 bases. The germline gives CDR1 MNHEY, CDR2 SMNVEV (reference sequence). The CDR3 consists of 14 residues. V lost 3 bases, J lost 2 bases, and 9 bases lay in between. Here the CDR3 reads CASSFRDSTDTQYF. Written as DNA, the CDR3 is TGTGCCAGCAGTTTCAGGGACTCCACAGATACGCAGTATTTT.

V and J are TRBV10-3 and TRBJ1-1, with 11 bases that match TRBD1. Germline lookup yields CDR1 ENHRY and CDR2 SYGVKD. This CDR3 has 15 residues. Trimming took 11 bases from V and 2 from J; bases not matched to a gene: 10. The CDR3 region is CAVFTDRGRNTEAFF. For the CDR3, the DNA is TGTGCCGTCTTCACGGACAGGGGGCGCAACACTGAAGCTTTCTTT.

The CDR3 bases are TGTGCCAGCAGCAGAGGGACTTCGAACACCGGGGAGCTGTTTTTT. It is translated as CASSRGTSNTGELFF. The chain has TRBV7-9 and TRBJ2-2; the D gene is possibly TRBD2 (6 bases). This CDR3 is built from 15 residues. Germline V CDR1 and CDR2: SEHNR, FQNEAQ (reference sequence). V was pared by 5 bases and J by 0 bases, with 10 bases between.

This clone was seen a few times. The rearrangement uses TRBV19 and TRBJ1-6; TRBD1 is a possible D gene (5 bases). Germline V gene data show CDR1 as LNHDA and CDR2 as SQIVND (reference sequence). CDR3 size: 14 residues. Trimming removed 5 bases from V and 9 bases from J, with 14 bases in between. In DNA form, the CDR3 reads TGTGCCAGTAGTCTGACACGGGGGAGTTCACCCCTCCACTTT. Protein sequence: CASSLTRGSSPLHF.

V usage is TRBV11-3 and J usage is TRBJ2-1, with 12 bases lining up with TRBD2. V dropped 5 bases and J dropped 9; count of bases not matched to a gene: 8. This CDR3 region has 15 residues. Germline loops: CDR1 SGHNT, CDR2 YENEEA. CDR3 coding DNA: TGTGCCAGCAGCACTAGCGGGGGGCAAGCAAGTGAGCAGTTCTTC. Residues: CASSTSGGQASEQFF.

This chain connects TRBV10-1 to TRBJ2-5, with 10 positions matching TRBD2. This CDR3 comprises 14 residues. Germline assignment: CDR1 WNHNN and CDR2 SYGVQD (reference sequence). The V gene end was trimmed by 7 bases and the J gene end by 3 bases; junction bases not matched to a gene: 5. The CDR3 DNA follows: TGCGCCAGCATCGTAGCGGGGGGTAAAGAGACCCAGTACTTC. Protein sequence: CASIVAGGKETQYF.

Only one count was recorded for this clone. The chain links TRBV15 to TRBJ2-3, with TRBD1 as a possible D gene (6 bases). The length of the CDR3 is 15 residues. Germline CDR1 and CDR2: LNHNV and YYDKDF (reference sequence). V was trimmed by 4 bases and J by 3 bases, leaving 14 bases between them. CDR3 residues: CATSNTGWGTDTQYF. CDR3 DNA: TGTGCCACCAGCAATACAGGGTGGGGGACAGATACGCAGTATTTT.